The clone carrying this T cell receptor (beta chain) was recorded a few times. Its matching antigen is unknown. In TCRdb, the 5' RACE reads were re-called with MiXCR into one record per CDR3 protein. The repertoire holds 310,000 or so distinct CDR3 sequences, with roughly 10% as singletons. V was clipped by 0 bases and J by 8 bases, with 11 bases between them. This CDR3 is 14 amino acids long. Per germline, CDR1 MRHNA and CDR2 SNTAGT. These data come from a study of identical twins. Findings and limits, study-wide: Sequences that were beta out-of-frame showed weaker excess twin sharing. Conclusions came from cross-sectional statistical analysis, not from following the same donors. Out-of-frame sharing of TCR alpha in monozygotic twins was underestimated by models.

In every case, the donor was a healthy Caucasian. A further study also used this sample, focusing on yellow fever vaccine responses in identical twins.

The receptor was derived from a woman aged 18-29 years in good health. The sample consisted of CD8+ T cells sorted from blood. The gene calls are TRBV6-4 and TRBJ2-1; D may be TRBD1 (6 bases). This chain's CDR3 is CASSDSRSGDEQFF. CDR3 nucleotide sequence: TGTGCCAGCAGTGACTCTAGGTCAGGGGATGAGCAGTTCTTC.